This TCR beta chain was profiled in a study of blood T cells in healthy people across ages. There are a few counts of this clonotype. Its specificity is unknown. The use of a sample-barcoded 5' primer and a J-beta primer mix characterized a second PCR of about 7 to 12 cycles. CDR3-containing paired-end reads numbered at least 3 million in each sample. MiXCR was run by TCRdb on the 5' RACE reads, yielding one entry per CDR3 protein. This sample has just over 800,000 distinct CDR3 sequences, with under 80% found just once. V lost 5 bases, J lost 6 bases, and 14 bases lay in between. The germline gives CDR1 MDHEN, CDR2 SYDVKM. The CDR3 length is 14 residues. Study observations and caveats: The diversity estimates, figures obtained from one million T cells, were considered underestimates.

This clonotype was sampled from a man younger than 45 in good health. The genes are TRBV28 and TRBJ1-5; maybe TRBD1 (6 bases). Sequenced material: blood. The CDR3 reads CASSEGGYTQPQHF. The CDR3 bases are TGTGCCAGCAGTGAAGGGGGGTATACTCAGCCCCAGCATTTT.